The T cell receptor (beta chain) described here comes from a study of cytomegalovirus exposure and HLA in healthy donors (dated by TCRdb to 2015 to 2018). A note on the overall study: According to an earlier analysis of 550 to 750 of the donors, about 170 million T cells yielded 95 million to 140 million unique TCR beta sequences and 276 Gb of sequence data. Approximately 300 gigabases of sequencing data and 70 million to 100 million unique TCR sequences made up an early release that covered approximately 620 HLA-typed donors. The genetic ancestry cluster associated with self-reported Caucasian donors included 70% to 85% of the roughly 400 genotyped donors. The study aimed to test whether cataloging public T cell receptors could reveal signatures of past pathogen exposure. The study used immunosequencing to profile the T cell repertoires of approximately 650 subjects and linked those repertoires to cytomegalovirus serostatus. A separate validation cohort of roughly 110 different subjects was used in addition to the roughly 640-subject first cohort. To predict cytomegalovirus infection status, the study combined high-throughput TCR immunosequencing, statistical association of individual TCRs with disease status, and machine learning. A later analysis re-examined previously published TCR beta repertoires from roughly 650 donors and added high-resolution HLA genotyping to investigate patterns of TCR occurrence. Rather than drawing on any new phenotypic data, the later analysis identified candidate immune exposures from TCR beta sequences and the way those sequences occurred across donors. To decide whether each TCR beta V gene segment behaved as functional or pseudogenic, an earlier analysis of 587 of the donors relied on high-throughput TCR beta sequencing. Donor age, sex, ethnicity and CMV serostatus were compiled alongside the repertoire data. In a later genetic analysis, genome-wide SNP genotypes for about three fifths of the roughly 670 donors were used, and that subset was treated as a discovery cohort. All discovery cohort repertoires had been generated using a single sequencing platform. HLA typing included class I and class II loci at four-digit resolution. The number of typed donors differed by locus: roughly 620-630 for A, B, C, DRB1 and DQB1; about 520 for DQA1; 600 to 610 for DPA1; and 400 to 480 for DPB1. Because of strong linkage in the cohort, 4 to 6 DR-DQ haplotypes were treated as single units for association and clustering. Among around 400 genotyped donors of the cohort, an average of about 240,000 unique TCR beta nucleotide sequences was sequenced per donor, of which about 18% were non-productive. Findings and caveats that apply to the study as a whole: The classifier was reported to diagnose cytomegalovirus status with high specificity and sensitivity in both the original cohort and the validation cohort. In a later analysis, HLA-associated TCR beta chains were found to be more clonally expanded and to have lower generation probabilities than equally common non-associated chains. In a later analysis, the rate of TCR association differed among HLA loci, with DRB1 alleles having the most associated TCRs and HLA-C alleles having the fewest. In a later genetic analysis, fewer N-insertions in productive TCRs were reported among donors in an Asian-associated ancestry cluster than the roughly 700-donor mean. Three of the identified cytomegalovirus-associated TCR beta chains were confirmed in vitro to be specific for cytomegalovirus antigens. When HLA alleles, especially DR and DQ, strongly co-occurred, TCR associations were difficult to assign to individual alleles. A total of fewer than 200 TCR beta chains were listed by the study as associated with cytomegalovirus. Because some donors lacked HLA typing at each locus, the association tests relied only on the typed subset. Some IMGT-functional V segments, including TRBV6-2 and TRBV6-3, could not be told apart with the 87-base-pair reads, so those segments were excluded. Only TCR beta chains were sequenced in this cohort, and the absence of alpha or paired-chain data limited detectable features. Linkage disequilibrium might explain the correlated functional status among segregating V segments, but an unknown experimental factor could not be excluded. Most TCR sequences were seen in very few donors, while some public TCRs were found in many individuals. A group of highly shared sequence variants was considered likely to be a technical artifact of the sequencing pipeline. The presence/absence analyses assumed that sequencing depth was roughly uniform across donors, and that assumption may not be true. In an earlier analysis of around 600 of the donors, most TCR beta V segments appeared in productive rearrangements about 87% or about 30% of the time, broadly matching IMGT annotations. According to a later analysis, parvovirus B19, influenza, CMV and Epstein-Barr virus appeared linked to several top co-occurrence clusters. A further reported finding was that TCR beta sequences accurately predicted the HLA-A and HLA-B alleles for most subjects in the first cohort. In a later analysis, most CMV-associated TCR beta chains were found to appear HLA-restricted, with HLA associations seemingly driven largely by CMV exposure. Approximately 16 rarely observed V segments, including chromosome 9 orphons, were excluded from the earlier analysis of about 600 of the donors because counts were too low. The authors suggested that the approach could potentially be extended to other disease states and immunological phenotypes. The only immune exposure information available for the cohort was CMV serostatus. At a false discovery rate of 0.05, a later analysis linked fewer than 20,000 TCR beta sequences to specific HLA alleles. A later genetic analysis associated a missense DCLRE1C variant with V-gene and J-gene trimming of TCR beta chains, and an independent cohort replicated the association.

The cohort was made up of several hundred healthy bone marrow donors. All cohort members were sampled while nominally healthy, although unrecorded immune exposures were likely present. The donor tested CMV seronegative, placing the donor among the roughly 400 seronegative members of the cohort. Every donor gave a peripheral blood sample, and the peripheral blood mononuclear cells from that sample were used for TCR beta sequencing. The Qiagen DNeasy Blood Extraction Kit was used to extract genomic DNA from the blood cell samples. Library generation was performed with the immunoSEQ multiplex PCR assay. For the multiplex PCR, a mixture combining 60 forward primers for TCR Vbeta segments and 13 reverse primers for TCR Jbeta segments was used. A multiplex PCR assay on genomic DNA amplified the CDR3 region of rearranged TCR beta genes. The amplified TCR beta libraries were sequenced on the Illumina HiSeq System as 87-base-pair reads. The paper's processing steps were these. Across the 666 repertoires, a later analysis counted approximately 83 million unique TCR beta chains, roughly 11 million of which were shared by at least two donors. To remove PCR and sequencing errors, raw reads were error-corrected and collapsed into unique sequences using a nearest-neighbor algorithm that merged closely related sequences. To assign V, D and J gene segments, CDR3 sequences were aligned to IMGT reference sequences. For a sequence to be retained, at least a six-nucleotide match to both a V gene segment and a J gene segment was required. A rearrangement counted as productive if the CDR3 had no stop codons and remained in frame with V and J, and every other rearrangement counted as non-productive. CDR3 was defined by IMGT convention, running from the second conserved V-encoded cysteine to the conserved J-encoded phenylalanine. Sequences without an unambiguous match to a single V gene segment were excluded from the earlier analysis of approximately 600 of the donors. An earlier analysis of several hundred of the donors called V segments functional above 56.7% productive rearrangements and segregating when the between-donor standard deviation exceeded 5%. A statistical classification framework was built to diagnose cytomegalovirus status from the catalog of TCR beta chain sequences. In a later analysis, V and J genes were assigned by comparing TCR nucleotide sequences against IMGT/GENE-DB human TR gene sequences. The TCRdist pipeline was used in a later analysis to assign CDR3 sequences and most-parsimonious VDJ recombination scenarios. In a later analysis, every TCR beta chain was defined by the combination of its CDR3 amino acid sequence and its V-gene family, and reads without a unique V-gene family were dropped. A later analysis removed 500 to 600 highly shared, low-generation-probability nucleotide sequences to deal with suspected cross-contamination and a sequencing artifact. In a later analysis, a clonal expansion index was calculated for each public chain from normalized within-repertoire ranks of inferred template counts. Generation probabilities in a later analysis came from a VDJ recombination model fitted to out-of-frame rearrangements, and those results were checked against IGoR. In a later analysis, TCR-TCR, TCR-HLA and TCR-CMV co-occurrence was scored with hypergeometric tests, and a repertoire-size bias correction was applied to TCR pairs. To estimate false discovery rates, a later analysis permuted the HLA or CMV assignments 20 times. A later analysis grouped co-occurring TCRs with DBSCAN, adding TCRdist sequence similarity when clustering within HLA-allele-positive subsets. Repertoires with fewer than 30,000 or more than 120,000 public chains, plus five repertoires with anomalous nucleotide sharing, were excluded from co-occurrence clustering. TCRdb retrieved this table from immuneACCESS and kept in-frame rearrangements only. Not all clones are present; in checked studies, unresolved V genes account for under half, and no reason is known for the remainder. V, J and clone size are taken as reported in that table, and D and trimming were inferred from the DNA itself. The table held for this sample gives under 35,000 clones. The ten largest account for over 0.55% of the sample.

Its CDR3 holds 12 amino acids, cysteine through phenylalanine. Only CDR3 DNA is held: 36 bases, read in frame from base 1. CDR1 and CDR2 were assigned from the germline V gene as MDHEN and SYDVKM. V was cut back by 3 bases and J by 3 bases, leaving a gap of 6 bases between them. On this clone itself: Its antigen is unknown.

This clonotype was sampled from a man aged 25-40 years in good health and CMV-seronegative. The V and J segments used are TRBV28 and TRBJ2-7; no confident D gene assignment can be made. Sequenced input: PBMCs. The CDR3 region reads CASSLGSYEQYF. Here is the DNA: TGTGCCAGCAGTTTGGGCAGCTACGAGCAGTACTTC.